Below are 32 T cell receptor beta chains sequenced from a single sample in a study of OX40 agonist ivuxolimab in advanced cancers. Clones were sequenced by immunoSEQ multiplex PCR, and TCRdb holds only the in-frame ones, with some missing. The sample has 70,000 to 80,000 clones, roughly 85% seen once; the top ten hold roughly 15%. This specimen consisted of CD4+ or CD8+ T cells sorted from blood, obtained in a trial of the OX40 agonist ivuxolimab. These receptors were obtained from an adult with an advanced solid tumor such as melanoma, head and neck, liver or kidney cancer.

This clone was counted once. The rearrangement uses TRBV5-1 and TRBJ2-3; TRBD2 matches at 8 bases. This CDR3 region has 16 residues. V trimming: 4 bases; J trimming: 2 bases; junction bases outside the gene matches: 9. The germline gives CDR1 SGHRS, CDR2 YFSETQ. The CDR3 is CASSPEQRGTTDTQYF. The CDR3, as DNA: TGCGCCAGCAGCCCGGAACAGCGGGGGACCACAGATACGCAGTATTTT.

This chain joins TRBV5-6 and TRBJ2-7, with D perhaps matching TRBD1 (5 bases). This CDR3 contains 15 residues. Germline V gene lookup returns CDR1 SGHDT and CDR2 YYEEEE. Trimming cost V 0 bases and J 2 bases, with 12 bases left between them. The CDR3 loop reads CASSLVGVGTYEQYF. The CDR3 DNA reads TGTGCCAGCAGCTTGGTAGGGGTTGGAACCTACGAGCAGTACTTC.

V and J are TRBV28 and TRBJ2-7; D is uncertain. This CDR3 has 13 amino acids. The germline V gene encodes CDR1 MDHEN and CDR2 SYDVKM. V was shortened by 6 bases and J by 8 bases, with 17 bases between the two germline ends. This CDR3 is CASSNPDGLKQYF. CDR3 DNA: TGTGCCAGCAGCAATCCGGACGGTTTAAAGCAGTACTTC.

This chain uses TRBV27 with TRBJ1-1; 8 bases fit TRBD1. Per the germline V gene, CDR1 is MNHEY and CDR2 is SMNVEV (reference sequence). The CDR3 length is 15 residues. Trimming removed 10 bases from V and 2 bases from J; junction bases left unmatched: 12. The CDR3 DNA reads TGTGCCACCCGCCGACAGGGGAGCATCAACACTGAAGCTTTCTTT. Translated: CATRRQGSINTEAFF.

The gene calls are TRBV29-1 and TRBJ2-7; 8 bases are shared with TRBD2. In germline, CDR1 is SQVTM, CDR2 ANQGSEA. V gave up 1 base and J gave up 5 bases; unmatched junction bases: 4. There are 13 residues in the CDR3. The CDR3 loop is CSVEAGGRNEQYF. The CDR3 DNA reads TGCAGCGTTGAAGCGGGCGGGAGGAACGAGCAGTACTTC.

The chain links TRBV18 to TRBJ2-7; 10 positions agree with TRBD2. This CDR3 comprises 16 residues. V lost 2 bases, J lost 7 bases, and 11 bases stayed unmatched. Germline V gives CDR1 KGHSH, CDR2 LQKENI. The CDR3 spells CASSPESLAGEGEQYF. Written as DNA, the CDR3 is TGTGCCAGCTCACCAGAGAGCCTAGCGGGAGAGGGGGAGCAGTACTTC.

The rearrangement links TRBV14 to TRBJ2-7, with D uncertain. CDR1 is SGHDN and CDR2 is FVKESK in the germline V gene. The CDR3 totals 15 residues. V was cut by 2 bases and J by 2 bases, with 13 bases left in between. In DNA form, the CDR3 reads TGTGCCAGCAGCCAACTTGGACCGCTTACCTACGAGCAGTACTTC. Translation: CASSQLGPLTYEQYF.

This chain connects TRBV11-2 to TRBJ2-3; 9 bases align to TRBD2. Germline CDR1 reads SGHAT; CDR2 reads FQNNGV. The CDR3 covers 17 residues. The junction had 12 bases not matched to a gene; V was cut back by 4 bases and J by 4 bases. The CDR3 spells CASSSPIAGVWADTQYF. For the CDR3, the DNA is TGTGCCAGCAGCTCTCCGATAGCGGGAGTGTGGGCAGATACGCAGTATTTT.

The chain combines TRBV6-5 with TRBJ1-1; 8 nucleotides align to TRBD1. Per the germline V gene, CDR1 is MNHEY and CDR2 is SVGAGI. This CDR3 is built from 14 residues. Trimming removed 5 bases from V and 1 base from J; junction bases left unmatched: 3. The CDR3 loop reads CASSRGTGNTEAFF. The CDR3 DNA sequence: TGTGCCAGCAGTCGAGGGACAGGGAACACTGAAGCTTTCTTT.

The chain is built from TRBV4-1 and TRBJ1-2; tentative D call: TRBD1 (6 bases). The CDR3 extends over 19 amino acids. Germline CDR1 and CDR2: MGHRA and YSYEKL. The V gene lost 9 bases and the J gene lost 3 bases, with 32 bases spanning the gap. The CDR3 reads CARTPGEGVFGLPYYGYTF. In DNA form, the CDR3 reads TGCGCCAGAACCCCAGGGGAGGGGGTTTTTGGTTTACCATACTATGGCTACACCTTC.

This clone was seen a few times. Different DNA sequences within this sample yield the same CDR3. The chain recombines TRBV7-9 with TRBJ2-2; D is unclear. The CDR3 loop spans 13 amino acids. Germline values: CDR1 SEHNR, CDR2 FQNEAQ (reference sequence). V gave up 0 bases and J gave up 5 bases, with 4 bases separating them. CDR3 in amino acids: CASSLAGTGELFF. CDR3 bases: TGTGCCAGCAGCTTAGCGGGGACCGGGGAGCTGTTTTTT.

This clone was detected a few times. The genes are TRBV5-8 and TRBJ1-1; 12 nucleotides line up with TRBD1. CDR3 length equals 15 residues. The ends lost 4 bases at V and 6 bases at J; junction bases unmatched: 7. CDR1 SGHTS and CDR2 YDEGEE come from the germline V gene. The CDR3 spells CASSAGTGGIAEAFF. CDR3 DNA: TGTGCCAGCAGCGCCGGGACAGGGGGCATCGCTGAAGCTTTCTTT.

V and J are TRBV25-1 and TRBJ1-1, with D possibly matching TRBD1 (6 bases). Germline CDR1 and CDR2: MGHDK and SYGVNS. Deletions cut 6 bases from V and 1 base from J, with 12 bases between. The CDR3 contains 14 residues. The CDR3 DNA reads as TGTGCCAGCAGACAGGGTCGGTGGAACACTGAAGCTTTCTTT. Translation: CASRQGRWNTEAFF.

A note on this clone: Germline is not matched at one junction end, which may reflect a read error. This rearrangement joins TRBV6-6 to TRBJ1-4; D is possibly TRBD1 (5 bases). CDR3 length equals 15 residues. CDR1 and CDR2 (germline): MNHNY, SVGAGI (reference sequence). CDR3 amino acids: CASTAGRAANEKLLF. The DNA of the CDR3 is TGTGCCAGCACCGCAGGGAGAGCGGCTAATGAAAAACTGCTTTTT.

The CDR3 reads CATSKDLGEGNRNEQYF. The CDR3 DNA sequence: TGTGCCACCAGCAAAGACCTCGGGGAGGGGAATAGAAACGAGCAGTACTTC. The V call is TRBV15, the J call TRBJ2-5; 7 positions agree with TRBD2. TRBJ2-7 matches the DNA end more closely, so the J call is doubtful. Germline V lookup: CDR1 LNHNV, CDR2 YYDKDF (reference sequence). This CDR3 is built from 17 residues.

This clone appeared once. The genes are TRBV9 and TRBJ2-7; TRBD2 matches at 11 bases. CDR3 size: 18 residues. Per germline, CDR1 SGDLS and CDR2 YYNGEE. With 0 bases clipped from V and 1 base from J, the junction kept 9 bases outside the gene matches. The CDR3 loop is CASSVGLAGGPGSYEQYF. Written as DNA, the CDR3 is TGTGCCAGCAGCGTAGGTTTAGCGGGAGGGCCAGGTTCCTACGAGCAGTACTTC.

The CDR3 region is CASRHPKVTSGRTDTQYF. CDR3 sequence (DNA): TGTGCCAGCAGACATCCGAAGGTCACTAGCGGGAGGACAGATACGCAGTATTTT. The chain uses TRBV6-7 and TRBJ2-3, with 12 bases aligning to TRBD2. TRBV6-7 is classed as an ORF, of uncertain function. V dropped 6 bases and J dropped 3; count of bases not matched to a gene: 13. This CDR3 is 18 amino acids long.

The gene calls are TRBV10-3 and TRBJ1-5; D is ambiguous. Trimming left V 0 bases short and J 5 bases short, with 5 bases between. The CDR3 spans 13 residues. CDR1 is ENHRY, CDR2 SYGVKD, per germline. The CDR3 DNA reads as TGTGCCATCAGTGAGTCGGAGGATCAGCCCCAGCATTTT. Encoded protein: CAISESEDQPQHF.

CDR3 amino acids: CASILAGDYGYTF. CDR3 DNA: TGTGCCAGCATCTTGGCAGGGGACTATGGCTACACCTTC. This chain connects TRBV28 to TRBJ1-2; D perhaps matches TRBD1 (6 bases). The germline V and J ends were trimmed by 7 bases and 3 bases, with 12 bases remaining between them. The CDR3 covers 13 residues. Germline V CDR1 and CDR2: MDHEN, SYDVKM.

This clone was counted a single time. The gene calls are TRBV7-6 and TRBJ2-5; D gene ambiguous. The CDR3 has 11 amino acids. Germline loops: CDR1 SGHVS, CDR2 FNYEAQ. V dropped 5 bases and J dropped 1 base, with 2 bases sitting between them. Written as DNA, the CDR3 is TGTGCCAGCAGCGTCCAAGAGACCCAGTACTTC. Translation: CASSVQETQYF.

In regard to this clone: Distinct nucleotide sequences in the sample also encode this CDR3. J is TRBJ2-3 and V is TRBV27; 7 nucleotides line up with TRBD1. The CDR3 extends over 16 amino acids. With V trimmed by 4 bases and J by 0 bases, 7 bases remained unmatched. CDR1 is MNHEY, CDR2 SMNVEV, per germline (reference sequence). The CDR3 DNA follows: TGTGCCAGCAGTTCGTCAGGGGGTACTAGCACAGATACGCAGTATTTT. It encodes CASSSSGGTSTDTQYF.

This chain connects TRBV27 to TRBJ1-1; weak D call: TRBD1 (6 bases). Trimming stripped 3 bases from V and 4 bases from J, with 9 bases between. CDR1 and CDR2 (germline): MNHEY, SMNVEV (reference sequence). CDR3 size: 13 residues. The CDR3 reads CASSFNRATEAFF. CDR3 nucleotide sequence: TGTGCCAGCAGTTTTAACAGGGCCACTGAAGCTTTCTTT.

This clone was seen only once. CDR3 protein: CASSGLPGRTRLNTEAFF. The CDR3 DNA is TGTGCCAGTAGTGGCCTACCAGGACGGACCCGTTTGAACACTGAAGCTTTCTTT. This chain joins TRBV19 and TRBJ1-1; D not resolved. The CDR3 sequence is 18 residues long. Germline V lookup: CDR1 LNHDA, CDR2 SQIVND (reference sequence). V was cut by 5 bases and J by 0 bases, with 22 bases left in between.

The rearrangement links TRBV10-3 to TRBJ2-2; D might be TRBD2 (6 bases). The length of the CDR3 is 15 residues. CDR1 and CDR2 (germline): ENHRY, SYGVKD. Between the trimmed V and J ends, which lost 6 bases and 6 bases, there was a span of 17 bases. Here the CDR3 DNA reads TGTGCCATCAGCGTTGGGACGGGAGTATCCGGGGAGCTGTTTTTT. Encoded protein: CAISVGTGVSGELFF.

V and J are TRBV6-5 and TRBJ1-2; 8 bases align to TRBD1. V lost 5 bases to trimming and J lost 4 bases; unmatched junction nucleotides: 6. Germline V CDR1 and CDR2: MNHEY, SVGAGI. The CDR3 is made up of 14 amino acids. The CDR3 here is CASSLDRDGYGYTF. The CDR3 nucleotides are TGTGCCAGCAGTCTGGACAGGGACGGCTATGGCTACACCTTC.

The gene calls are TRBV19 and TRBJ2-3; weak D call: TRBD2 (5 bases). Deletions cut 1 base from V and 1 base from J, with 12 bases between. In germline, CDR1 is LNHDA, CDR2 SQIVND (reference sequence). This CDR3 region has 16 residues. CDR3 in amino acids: CASSIGPPRGTDTQYF. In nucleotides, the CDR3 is TGTGCCAGTAGTATAGGCCCACCGCGGGGCACAGATACGCAGTATTTT.

The CDR3 protein is CASSLTFAGNQPQHF. The CDR3 DNA is TGTGCCAGCAGCTTGACTTTTGCAGGGAATCAGCCCCAGCATTTT. V gene TRBV5-5 combines with J gene TRBJ1-5, with D tentatively TRBD1 (5 bases). Germline V lookup: CDR1 SGHKS, CDR2 YYEKEE (reference sequence). CDR3 length equals 15 residues. The ends were cut back, 1 base at V and 4 bases at J, with 12 bases in the middle.

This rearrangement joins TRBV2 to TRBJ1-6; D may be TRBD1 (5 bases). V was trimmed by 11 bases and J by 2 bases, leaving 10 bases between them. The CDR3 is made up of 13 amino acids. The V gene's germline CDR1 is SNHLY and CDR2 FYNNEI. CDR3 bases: TGTGCCGGGGGTAGTACCTATAATTCACCCCTCCACTTT. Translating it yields CAGGSTYNSPLHF.

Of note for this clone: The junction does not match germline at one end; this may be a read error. CDR3 amino acids: CASSLAGTKDEQFF. The CDR3 bases are TGTGCTAGCAGCTTAGCCGGAACTAAGGATGAGCAGTTCTTC. The chain joins TRBV7-7 to TRBJ2-1; D uncertain. CDR3 length equals 14 residues. Per germline, CDR1 SSHAT and CDR2 FNYEAQ (reference sequence).

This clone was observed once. CDR3 DNA: TGTGCCAGCAGCTTCCGGGACGGAGGCTTTAGCAATCAGCCCCAGCATTTT. Translating it yields CASSFRDGGFSNQPQHF. The chain links TRBV5-8 to TRBJ1-5; the D gene is possibly TRBD1 (5 bases). CDR3 length: 17 amino acids. The germline V gene has CDR1 SGHTS and CDR2 YDEGEE. Deletions cut 2 bases from V and 0 bases from J, with 15 bases between.

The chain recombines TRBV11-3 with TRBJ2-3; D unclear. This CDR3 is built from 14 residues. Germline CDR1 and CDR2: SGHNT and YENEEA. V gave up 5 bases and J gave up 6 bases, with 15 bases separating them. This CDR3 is CASSLSPSRDTQYF. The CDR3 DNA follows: TGTGCCAGCAGCCTCTCCCCCTCGAGGGATACGCAGTATTTT. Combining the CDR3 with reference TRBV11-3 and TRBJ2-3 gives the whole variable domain EAGVVQSPRYKIIEKKQPVAFWCNPISGHNTLYWYLQNLGQGPELLIRYENEEAVDDSQLPKDRFSAERLKGVDSTLKIQPAELGDSAVYLCASSLSPSRDTQYFGPGTRLTVL.

The CDR3 region has the DNA TGTGCCAGCAATCGGGGGATCACCTACGAGCAGTACTTC. Its translation is CASNRGITYEQYF. This chain links TRBV2 with TRBJ2-7, with a weak D call TRBD2 (6 bases). The CDR3 consists of 13 residues. In germline, CDR1 is SNHLY, CDR2 FYNNEI. Trimming cost V 7 bases and J 2 bases, with 12 bases left between them.